These 13 T cell receptor beta chains originate from one sample sequenced in a study of blood T cell repertoires in COVID-19 (dated by TCRdb to about 2020). The library was prepared using the immunoSEQ multiplex PCR assay. Held by TCRdb, this immuneACCESS table contains in-frame sequences only and omits some clones. Under half of the omission traces to an unresolved V gene where checked; the cause of the rest is unknown. The sample table shows about 240,000 clones, and 82% are seen once. Of the sample, approximately 13% falls within the top ten clones. The specimen sequenced was peripheral blood. The receptors come from a woman aged 55-69 years with active or convalescent COVID-19.

The chain recombines TRBV19 with TRBJ1-3; D remains unclear. Trimming shortened V by 3 bases and J by 1 base, and 7 bases separated the two germline ends. The CDR3 has 14 residues. Germline V gene sequence: CDR1 LNHDA, CDR2 SQIVND (reference sequence). Here the CDR3 reads CASSIGRSGNTIYF. CDR3 bases: TGTGCCAGTAGTATCGGGAGGTCTGGAAACACCATATATTTT.

The V call is TRBV6-5, the J call TRBJ1-1; TRBD1 is a possible D gene (5 bases). Trimming left V 6 bases short and J 8 bases short, with 16 bases between. Per the germline V gene, CDR1 is MNHEY and CDR2 is SVGAGI. There are 13 residues in the CDR3. Here the CDR3 reads CASRNLDRVEAFF. The DNA for the CDR3 is TGTGCCAGCAGGAACCTCGACAGAGTAGAAGCTTTCTTT.

This sequence joins TRBV3-1 (or the pseudogene TRBV3-2) and TRBJ2-1; D is possibly TRBD2 (5 bases). Trimming removed 4 bases at V and 5 bases at J, with 15 bases between. Germline V lookup: CDR1 LGHDT, CDR2 YNNKEL (reference sequence). The CDR3 has 15 amino acids. CDR3: CASSRRVATDNEQFF. Here the CDR3 DNA reads TGTGCCAGCAGCCGTCGGGTAGCGACGGACAATGAGCAGTTCTTC.

The chain joins TRBV6-5 to TRBJ2-2; D perhaps matches TRBD2 (5 bases). CDR1 and CDR2 (germline): MNHEY, SVGAGI. The CDR3 spans 13 residues. V was clipped by 10 bases and J by 7 bases, with 16 bases between them. This CDR3 is CANPIRTRGELFF. The CDR3 DNA is TGTGCCAACCCAATAAGGACTCGCGGGGAGCTGTTTTTT.

The chain uses TRBV14 and TRBJ1-2; D unresolved. V lost 4 bases to trimming and J lost 5 bases, with 11 bases between them. Germline V lookup: CDR1 SGHDN, CDR2 FVKESK. The CDR3 extends over 13 amino acids. In nucleotides, the CDR3 is TGTGCCAGCAGCCCCCAAAGCGAATATGGCTACACCTTC. Its translation: CASSPQSEYGYTF.

This sequence joins TRBV25-1 and TRBJ1-1, with D unresolved. CDR1 is MGHDK and CDR2 is SYGVNS in the germline V gene. This CDR3 contains 14 residues. V lost 3 bases, J lost 4 bases, and 12 bases lay in between. The CDR3 coding sequence is TGTGCCAGCAGTGAGCCAGGCCCCTTCACTGAAGCTTTCTTT. Amino acids: CASSEPGPFTEAFF. Supplemented by reference TRBV25-1 and TRBJ1-1, the full variable domain reads EADIYQTPRYLVIGTGKKITLECSQTMGHDKMYWYQQDPGMELHLIHYSYGVNSTEKGDLSSESTVSRIRTEHFPLTLESARPSHTSQYLCASSEPGPFTEAFFGQGTRLTVV.

CDR3 nucleotide sequence: TGCGCCAGCAGCCCTTTAGCGGGGGGGCTCACCGGGGAGCTGTTTTTT. Its translation is CASSPLAGGLTGELFF. The V and J genes are TRBV5-1 and TRBJ2-2; TRBD2 matches 11 bases. CDR1 is SGHRS and CDR2 is YFSETQ in the germline V gene. Trimming cost V 4 bases and J 4 bases; bases outside gene matches: 6. The CDR3 runs to 16 residues.

The J gene is TRBJ1-6, the V gene TRBV3-1 (or the pseudogene TRBV3-2); D is unclear. Germline CDR1 reads LGHDT; CDR2 reads YNNKEL (reference sequence). The ends were cut back, 2 bases at V and 7 bases at J, with 6 bases in the middle. The length of the CDR3 is 13 residues. This CDR3 reads CASSQSGNSPLHF. The CDR3 bases are TGTGCCAGCAGCCAATCGGGAAATTCACCCCTCCACTTT.

A single count supports this clone. The chain carries TRBV6-1 and TRBJ1-1, with D possibly matching TRBD1 (5 bases). Per the germline V gene, CDR1 is MNHNS and CDR2 is SASEGT. V was cut by 3 bases and J by 5 bases, with 10 bases left in between. The CDR3 consists of 13 residues. The CDR3 coding sequence is TGTGCCAGCAGTGAGCAGGGAGGGACTGAAGCTTTCTTT. It specifies CASSEQGGTEAFF.

This chain uses TRBV19 with TRBJ1-2, with 7 nucleotides matching TRBD1. The CDR3 runs 13 residues. J was trimmed by 2 bases and V by 5 bases; bases with no gene match: 2. Germline CDR1 reads LNHDA; CDR2 reads SQIVND (reference sequence). The CDR3 reads CASSSGQNYGYTF. The CDR3 bases are TGTGCCAGTAGTTCGGGACAGAACTATGGCTACACCTTC.

The chain is built from TRBV7-2 and TRBJ2-3, with 14 positions matching TRBD2. The CDR3 covers 16 residues. Germline CDR1 is SGHTA and CDR2 is FQGNSA. V dropped 1 base and J dropped 5; count of bases not matched to a gene: 2. In nucleotides, the CDR3 is TGTGCCAGCAGCTTAGGACTAGCGGGGGGGCAAGATACGCAGTATTTT. It specifies CASSLGLAGGQDTQYF.

The rearrangement uses TRBV18 and TRBJ2-7, with D possibly being TRBD2 (5 bases). Trimming pared 6 bases from V and 1 base from J, leaving 13 bases between. Germline V gene lookup returns CDR1 KGHSH and CDR2 LQKENI. CDR3 length equals 14 residues. The CDR3 is CASSPIPGSYEQYF. CDR3 bases: TGTGCCAGCTCCCCCATCCCGGGGTCCTACGAGCAGTACTTC.

The chain uses TRBV19 and TRBJ2-2; 12 nucleotides line up with TRBD1. CDR1 is LNHDA, CDR2 SQIVND, per germline (reference sequence). J gave up 5 bases and V 5 bases, and 6 bases lay outside the gene matches. This CDR3 is 16 amino acids long. The CDR3 region is CASSGDRGLWTGELFF. CDR3 DNA: TGTGCCAGTAGTGGGGACAGGGGGCTTTGGACCGGGGAGCTGTTTTTT.